What follows are 27 T cell receptor beta chains derived from one specimen sequenced in a study of post-analysis software for immune sequencing data. Unique-molecular-identifier-tagged TCR beta cDNA libraries were used. MiXCR, run by TCRdb on the PCR reads, gives a single entry per CDR3 protein. The repertoire consists of about 430,000 distinct CDR3 sequences, with more than 30% occurring once and the leading ten covering approximately 7.7%. Overall study results and limits: Patients had higher frequencies than controls of roughly five TRBV segments, including TRBV5-6, TRBV5-1 and TRBV20-1.

These receptors' targets are unknown. Material for sequencing was blood. These receptors originate from a girl aged 2-10 years with multiple sclerosis.

This clonotype was counted only a few times. V usage is TRBV10-3 and J usage is TRBJ1-6; the D gene is possibly TRBD1 (5 bases). Deletions cut 6 bases from V and 9 bases from J, with 21 bases between. Germline V gene sequence: CDR1 ENHRY, CDR2 SYGVKD. There are 16 residues in the CDR3. CDR3 nucleotides: TGTGCCATCAGCCGCGACTCCGGGACCACCGGTTCACCCCTCCACTTT. Translating gives CAISRDSGTTGSPLHF.

This clonotype showed up just a few times. V is TRBV29-1 and J is TRBJ2-7; 11 positions agree with TRBD2. Germline V gene lookup returns CDR1 SQVTM and CDR2 ANQGSEA. CDR3 length equals 15 residues. J gave up 1 base and V 4 bases, and 6 bases lay outside the gene matches. CDR3 DNA: TGCAGCGTTGCCATCGGGACTAGCGGTTCCTACGAGCAGTACTTC. The encoded protein is CSVAIGTSGSYEQYF.

This chain connects TRBV5-1 to TRBJ2-5; D is tentatively TRBD1 or TRBD2 (5 bases each). CDR1 and CDR2 (germline): SGHRS, YFSETQ. With 5 bases removed from V and 2 bases from J, the gap between germline ends came to 13 bases. This CDR3 spans 14 amino acids. This CDR3 is CASRPGRIQETQYF. The CDR3 DNA follows: TGCGCCAGCAGGCCGGGACGGATTCAAGAGACCCAGTACTTC.

The rearrangement uses TRBV27 and TRBJ2-1; D unresolved. This CDR3 has 13 amino acids. Trimming took 3 bases from V and 4 from J, leaving 7 bases between them. CDR1 and CDR2 from the germline V gene are MNHEY and SMNVEV (reference sequence). CDR3 sequence reads: CASSFNGYNEQFF. The CDR3 DNA reads as TGTGCCAGCAGTTTTAACGGTTACAATGAGCAGTTCTTC.

The V gene is TRBV28, the J gene TRBJ2-5; D may correspond to TRBD1 or TRBD2 (6 bases each). Germline assignment: CDR1 MDHEN and CDR2 SYDVKM. Between the trimmed V and J ends, which lost 7 bases and 4 bases, there was a span of 19 bases. The CDR3 runs to 15 residues. The CDR3 reads CASKTPQGGTETQYF. DNA of the CDR3: TGTGCCAGCAAAACTCCACAGGGAGGAACAGAGACCCAGTACTTC.

This rearrangement joins TRBV20-1 to TRBJ2-7; D tentatively fits TRBD1 or TRBD2 (5 bases each). CDR1 DFQATT and CDR2 SNEGSKA come from the germline V gene (reference sequence). V dropped 3 bases and J dropped 3 bases, with 15 bases sitting between them. The CDR3 has 14 amino acids. CDR3 residues: CSASGANLGYEQYF. CDR3 sequence (DNA): TGCAGTGCTAGCGGGGCCAACCTTGGCTACGAGCAGTACTTC.

CDR3 amino acids: CASSFPGTQYF. For the CDR3, the DNA is TGCGCCAGCAGCTTCCCGGGTACGCAGTATTTT. The chain employs TRBV5-1 and TRBJ2-3; no clear D. The length of the CDR3 is 11 residues. Germline-derived CDR1 and CDR2 are SGHRS and YFSETQ. The V end was cut by 2 bases, the J end by 8 bases, with 6 bases between. The entire variable domain, with the rest obtained from reference TRBV5-1 and TRBJ2-3, is as follows: KAGVTQTPRYLIKTRGQQVTLSCSPISGHRSVSWYQQTPGQGLQFLFEYFSETQRNKGNFPGRFSGRQFSNSRSEMNVSTLELGDSALYLCASSFPGTQYFGPGTRLTVL.

CDR3 region: CASRDVPIQYF. The CDR3 DNA reads as TGTGCCAGCAGGGATGTACCAATTCAGTACTTC. The chain employs TRBV2 and TRBJ2-7; D gene uncertain. The CDR3 runs to 11 residues. Germline V CDR1 and CDR2: SNHLY, FYNNEI. The V end lost 6 bases, the J end lost 10 bases, and 13 bases lay between the germline ends.

In its sample, this clonotype was seen a few times. The chain employs TRBV9 and TRBJ2-4, with D perhaps TRBD1 or TRBD2 (5 bases each). Trimming removed 3 bases at V and 8 bases at J, with 15 bases between. This CDR3 contains 14 residues. The V gene's germline CDR1 is SGDLS and CDR2 YYNGEE. Written as DNA, the CDR3 is TGTGCCAGCAGCGCTCCGGGACCCATGGACATTCAGTACTTC. This encodes CASSAPGPMDIQYF.

This sequence joins TRBV28 and TRBJ1-4; D might be TRBD1 (5 bases). V shed 0 bases and J shed 0 bases, with 11 bases lying between them. Germline CDR1 is MDHEN and CDR2 is SYDVKM. This CDR3 contains 17 residues. CDR3 nucleotides: TGTGCCAGCAGTTTATGGGCAGGGCTCCCAACTAATGAAAAACTGTTTTTT. Its translation: CASSLWAGLPTNEKLFF.

This rearrangement joins TRBV20-1 to TRBJ2-1; 11 positions match TRBD2. Per the germline V gene, CDR1 is DFQATT and CDR2 is SNEGSKA (reference sequence). Trimming took 4 bases from V and 7 from J; bases not matched to a gene: 6. The CDR3 sequence is 14 residues long. CDR3 DNA: TGCAGTGCTATAGCGGGGGGGGCAAGGAATGAGCAGTTCTTC. It yields the protein CSAIAGGARNEQFF.

Only a few counts were recorded for this clonotype. The rearrangement links TRBV5-1 to TRBJ2-7; unclear D gene. V shed 0 bases and J shed 6 bases, with 4 bases lying between them. This CDR3 has 11 residues. Germline CDR1 is SGHRS and CDR2 is YFSETQ. Written as DNA, the CDR3 is TGCGCCAGCAGCTTGGATTCCGAGCAGTACTTC. Its protein is CASSLDSEQYF.

The chain is built from TRBV28 and TRBJ1-6; D possibly corresponds to TRBD1 (5 bases). The CDR3 has 16 residues. The V end was cut by 5 bases, the J end by 5 bases, with 16 bases between. Germline lookup yields CDR1 MDHEN and CDR2 SYDVKM. The CDR3 here is CASSPAWGSNNSPLHF. CDR3 sequence (DNA): TGTGCCAGCAGTCCCGCTTGGGGGAGCAATAATTCACCCCTCCACTTT.

The chain combines TRBV12-3 or TRBV12-4 with TRBJ2-7, with TRBD1 matching over 7 bases. V gave up 6 bases and J gave up 6 bases; unmatched junction bases: 5. CDR3 length equals 12 residues. The CDR3 sequence is CASSRTGAEQYF. CDR3 nucleotide sequence: TGTGCCAGCAGCAGAACAGGGGCCGAGCAGTACTTC.

The chain links TRBV29-1 to TRBJ2-7; the match to TRBD2 covers 8 bases. CDR1 is SQVTM and CDR2 is ANQGSEA in the germline V gene. The CDR3 has 13 amino acids. V dropped 6 bases and J dropped 6; count of bases not matched to a gene: 10. CDR3 sequence reads: CSVVPGLGGEQYF. The DNA for the CDR3 is TGCAGCGTCGTGCCGGGACTAGGGGGCGAGCAGTACTTC.

The chain employs TRBV29-1 and TRBJ2-6; D is possibly TRBD2 (5 bases). The germline V gene has CDR1 SQVTM and CDR2 ANQGSEA. CDR3 length: 16 residues. V was clipped by 4 bases and J by 2 bases, with 15 bases between them. CDR3 residues: CSVVLFAGPGANVLTF. The CDR3 DNA reads TGCAGCGTTGTTCTGTTTGCGGGTCCTGGGGCCAACGTCCTGACTTTC.

This clonotype was observed a handful of times. V usage is TRBV28 and J usage is TRBJ1-5; no definite D call. The V gene's germline CDR1 is MDHEN and CDR2 SYDVKM. The CDR3 consists of 19 residues. Trimming cost V 5 bases and J 0 bases, with 23 bases left between them. The CDR3 sequence: CASSLPSPEIPYSNQPQHF. In DNA form, the CDR3 reads TGTGCCAGCAGTCTGCCATCGCCCGAGATTCCATATAGCAATCAGCCCCAGCATTTT.

A word on this clonotype: One end of the junction varies from germline; a read error may be responsible. This chain links TRBV18 with TRBJ1-6; D not certain. CDR1 is KGHSH and CDR2 is LQKENI in the germline V gene. The CDR3 has 15 residues. This chain's CDR3 is CASSPGPWGNSPPHF. In nucleotides, the CDR3 is TGTGCCAGCTCACCAGGGCCCTGGGGAAATTCACCCCCCCACTTT.

This chain links TRBV10-3 with TRBJ1-1, with D maybe TRBD1 (6 bases). CDR1 is ENHRY and CDR2 is SYGVKD in the germline V gene. The CDR3 has 17 amino acids. V was pared by 4 bases and J by 0 bases, with 18 bases between. CDR3 in DNA: TGTGCCATCAGTGGGGGACCCGGACAGTTCATGAACACTGAAGCTTTCTTT. It encodes CAISGGPGQFMNTEAFF.

This clonotype was observed a handful of times. DNA of the CDR3: TGTGCCAGCAGTACACGATCCTTAGCCAAAAACATTCAGTACTTC. It yields the protein CASSTRSLAKNIQYF. The V and J genes are TRBV12-3 or TRBV12-4 and TRBJ2-4; D call uncertain. Trimming shortened V by 5 bases and J by 0 bases, and 11 bases separated the two germline ends. This CDR3 contains 15 residues.

This clonotype was observed a handful of times. The V and J genes are TRBV9 and TRBJ2-5; D may be TRBD2 (6 bases). This CDR3 comprises 15 residues. Germline V gene sequence: CDR1 SGDLS, CDR2 YYNGEE. Deletions cut 0 bases from V and 3 bases from J, with 12 bases between. For the CDR3, the DNA is TGTGCCAGCAGCGTAGGGGCTAGCGCTAAAGAGACCCAGTACTTC. This codes for CASSVGASAKETQYF.

This chain connects TRBV7-2 to TRBJ2-3; TRBD2 agrees at 7 bases. Trimming cost V 3 bases and J 0 bases; bases outside gene matches: 15. Germline lookup yields CDR1 SGHTA and CDR2 FQGNSA. This CDR3 is built from 19 residues. CDR3 coding DNA: TGTGCCAGCAGCTTCCCGAATAGACTAGCAGCCCCTAGCACAGATACGCAGTATTTT. It yields the protein CASSFPNRLAAPSTDTQYF.

As to this clonotype: Its ends do not fully match the called genes, so a read error is possible. The chain carries TRBV20-1 and TRBJ2-3; 7 bases map to TRBD1. CDR1 DFQATT and CDR2 SNEGSKA come from the germline V gene (reference sequence). This CDR3 contains 18 residues. The CDR3 sequence: CSAPNPETGYSSTDTQYF. As DNA, the CDR3 is TGTAGTGCCCCCAACCCGGAGACAGGGTATTCTAGCACAGATACGCAGTATTTT.

The sample holds a few counts of this clonotype. The chain combines TRBV6-5 with TRBJ1-1, with 8 bases fitting TRBD1. V shed 0 bases and J 6 bases; nucleotides not matched to a gene: 6. CDR1 is MNHEY, CDR2 SVGAGI, per germline. The CDR3 loop spans 15 amino acids. This CDR3 reads CASSYSSQGAPEAFF. The CDR3 nucleotides read TGTGCCAGCAGTTACTCGTCGCAGGGGGCCCCTGAAGCTTTCTTT.

The rearrangement joins TRBV29-1 to TRBJ1-1; 7 bases are a match to TRBD1. The length of the CDR3 is 11 residues. V was clipped by 5 bases and J by 5 bases; unmatched bases: 2. Germline V gives CDR1 SQVTM, CDR2 ANQGSEA. In nucleotides, the CDR3 is TGCAGCGTTTACAGGGGAACTGAAGCTTTCTTT. Translating gives CSVYRGTEAFF.

This clonotype was counted between two and nine times. CDR3 nucleotide sequence: TGTGCCAGCAGCTTAGAAATGGGGCACCACGGCCCCTACGAGCAGTACTTC. Residues: CASSLEMGHHGPYEQYF. The V gene is TRBV7-2, the J gene TRBJ2-7, with D perhaps matching TRBD1 (5 bases). From germline, CDR1 is SGHTA and CDR2 FQGNSA. This CDR3 comprises 17 residues. V gave up 1 base and J gave up 2 bases, with 18 bases separating them.

The gene calls are TRBV28 and TRBJ2-7, with D tentatively TRBD2 (5 bases). Looked up from germline, CDR1 is MDHEN and CDR2 is SYDVKM. Trimming took 5 bases from V and 3 from J, leaving 11 bases between them. This CDR3 comprises 13 residues. The CDR3 region is CASSHGVNYEQYF. CDR3 sequence (DNA): TGTGCCAGCAGTCACGGGGTTAACTACGAGCAGTACTTC.